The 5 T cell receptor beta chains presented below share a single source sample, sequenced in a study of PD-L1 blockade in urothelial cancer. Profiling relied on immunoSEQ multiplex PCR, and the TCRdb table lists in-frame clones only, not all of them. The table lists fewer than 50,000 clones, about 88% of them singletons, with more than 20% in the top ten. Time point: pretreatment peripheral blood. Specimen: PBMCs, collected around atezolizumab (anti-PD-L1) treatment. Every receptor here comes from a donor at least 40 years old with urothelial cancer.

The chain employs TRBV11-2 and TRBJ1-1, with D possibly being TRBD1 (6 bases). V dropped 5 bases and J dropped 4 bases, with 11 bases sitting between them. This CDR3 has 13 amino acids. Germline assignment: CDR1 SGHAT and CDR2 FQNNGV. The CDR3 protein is CASSQTGTTEAFF. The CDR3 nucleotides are TGTGCCAGCAGCCAAACAGGGACCACTGAAGCTTTCTTT. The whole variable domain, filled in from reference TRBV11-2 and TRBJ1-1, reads EAGVAQSPRYKIIEKRQSVAFWCNPISGHATLYWYQQILGQGPKLLIQFQNNGVVDDSQLPKDRFSAERLKGVDSTLKIQPAKLEDSAVYLCASSQTGTTEAFFGQGTRLTVV.

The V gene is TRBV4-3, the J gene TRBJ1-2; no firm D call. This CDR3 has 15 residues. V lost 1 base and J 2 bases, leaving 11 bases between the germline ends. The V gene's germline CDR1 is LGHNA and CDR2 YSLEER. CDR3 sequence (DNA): TGCGCCAGCAGCCAAGCCTCGGGATTCAACTATGGCTACACCTTC. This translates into CASSQASGFNYGYTF.

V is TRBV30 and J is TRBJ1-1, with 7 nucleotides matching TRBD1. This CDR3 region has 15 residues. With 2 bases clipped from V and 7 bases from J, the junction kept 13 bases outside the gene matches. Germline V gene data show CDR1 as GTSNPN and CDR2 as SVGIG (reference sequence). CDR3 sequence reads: CAWSRGPPGGSEAFF. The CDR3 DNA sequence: TGTGCCTGGAGTAGGGGGCCCCCGGGCGGTAGTGAAGCTTTCTTT.

CDR3 in DNA: TGTGCCAGCAGCGCACCGGGGAGGGGACAGCCCCAGCATTTT. It is translated as CASSAPGRGQPQHF. The chain links TRBV7-8 to TRBJ1-5; tentative D call: TRBD1 (5 bases). Germline V gene lookup returns CDR1 SGHVS and CDR2 FQNEAQ. The CDR3 length is 14 residues. Deletions cut 5 bases from V and 7 bases from J, with 15 bases between.

CDR3 DNA sequence: TGTGCCATCAGTGAGCCCCCGGGGGCTAGCGGGGCTAGCGCAGATACGCAGTATTTT. Protein: CAISEPPGASGASADTQYF. V and J are TRBV10-3 and TRBJ2-3, with 9 bases fitting TRBD2. The CDR3 sequence is 19 residues long. V was clipped by 2 bases and J by 4 bases; unmatched bases: 16. Germline V CDR1 and CDR2: ENHRY, SYGVKD.